Given below is one T cell receptor beta chain in context. This entry belongs to a study of T cell changes during pregnancy in multiple sclerosis. Here immunoSEQ multiplex PCR was the method, and the copy in TCRdb shows in-frame clones only, minus some. The sample shows around 49,000 clones, around 90% of them seen only once. Looked up from germline, CDR1 is ENHRY and CDR2 is SYGVKD. The CDR3 length is 14 residues. J gave up 0 bases and V 6 bases, and 1 base lay outside the gene matches. The rearrangement joins TRBV10-3 to TRBJ2-2; 7 bases are shared with TRBD1. The source material was CD4+ T cells from peripheral blood mononuclear cells, sampled after pregnancy. The sequence came from a female donor in good health, enrolled as a control in a pregnancy study. This chain's CDR3 is CAIRGTANTGELFF. The CDR3 DNA follows: TGTGCCATCAGAGGGACAGCGAACACCGGGGAGCTGTTTTTT.